The subject of this entry is one TCR beta chain. Its antigen is currently unknown. The data are from a study of T cell responses to AZD1222 COVID-19 vaccine. Notes on the study in general: Repertoire samples came only from after the peak T cell response. Just a handful of AZD1222 recipients were seropositive at baseline. With dominance at 160-218 and 743-854, vaccine-associated CD4 TCRs spanned spike.

Some clones are missing from TCRdb's copy, which holds only in-frame ones; the method was immunoSEQ multiplex PCR. The sample consists of about 94,000 clones, 70% to 90% of them appearing once. Pooled together were second doses at about 4 or about 12 weeks. The input for sequencing was peripheral blood, taken 28 days after the second AZD1222 dose. The source of this sequence is an adult who received the AZD1222 COVID-19 vaccine.

In nucleotides, the CDR3 is TGTGCCAGCAGCCCAGAAACAGGGTCTGATGGCAATCAGCCCCAGCATTTT. Translating gives CASSPETGSDGNQPQHF. The genes are TRBV14 and TRBJ1-5, with a possible D match to TRBD1 (6 bases). From germline, CDR1 is SGHDN and CDR2 FVKESK. Between the trimmed V and J ends, which lost 4 bases and 2 bases, there was a span of 18 bases. The CDR3 totals 17 residues.